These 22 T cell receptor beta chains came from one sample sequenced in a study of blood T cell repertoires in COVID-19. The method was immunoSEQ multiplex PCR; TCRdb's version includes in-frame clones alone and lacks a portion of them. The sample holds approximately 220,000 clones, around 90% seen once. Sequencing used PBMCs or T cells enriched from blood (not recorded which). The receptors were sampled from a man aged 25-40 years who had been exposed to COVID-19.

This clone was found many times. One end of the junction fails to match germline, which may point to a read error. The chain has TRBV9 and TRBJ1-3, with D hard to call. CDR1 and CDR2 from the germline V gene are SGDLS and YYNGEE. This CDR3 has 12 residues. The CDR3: CASSVKEGRVHF. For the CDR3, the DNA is TGTGCCAGCAGCGTCAAGGAGGGCAGAGTACATTTT.

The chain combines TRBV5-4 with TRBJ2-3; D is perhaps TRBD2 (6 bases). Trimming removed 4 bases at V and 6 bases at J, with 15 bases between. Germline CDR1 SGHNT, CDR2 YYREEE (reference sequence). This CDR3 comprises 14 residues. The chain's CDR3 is CASSPEAGQDTQYF. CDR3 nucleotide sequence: TGTGCCAGCAGCCCTGAGGCGGGGCAGGATACGCAGTATTTT.

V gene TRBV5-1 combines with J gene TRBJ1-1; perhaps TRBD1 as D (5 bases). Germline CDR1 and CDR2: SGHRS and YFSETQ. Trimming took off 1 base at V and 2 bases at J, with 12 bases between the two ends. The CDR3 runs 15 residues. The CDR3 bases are TGCGCCAGCAGCTTGAGGCAGGGCTCAAACACTGAAGCTTTCTTT. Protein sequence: CASSLRQGSNTEAFF.

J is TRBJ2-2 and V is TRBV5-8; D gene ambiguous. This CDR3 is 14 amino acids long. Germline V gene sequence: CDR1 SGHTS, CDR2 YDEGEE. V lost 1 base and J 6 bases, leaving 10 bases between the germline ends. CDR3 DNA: TGTGCCAGCAGCTTGCACAGCCTCCCCGGGGAGCTGTTTTTT. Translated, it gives CASSLHSLPGELFF.

The CDR3 DNA reads as TGTGCCAGCAGTTACTCGTCAGACACAGATACGCAGTATTTT. Protein sequence: CASSYSSDTDTQYF. This chain connects TRBV6-5 to TRBJ2-3; D gene unclear. Germline CDR1 and CDR2: MNHEY and SVGAGI. The CDR3 contains 14 residues. Between the trimmed V and J ends, which lost 0 bases and 2 bases, there was a span of 6 bases.

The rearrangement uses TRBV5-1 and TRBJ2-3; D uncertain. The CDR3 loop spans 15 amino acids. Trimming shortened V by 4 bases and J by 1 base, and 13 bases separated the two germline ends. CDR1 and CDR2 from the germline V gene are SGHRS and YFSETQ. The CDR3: CASSPRVGGTDTQYF. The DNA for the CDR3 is TGCGCCAGCAGCCCCCGGGTGGGTGGCACAGATACGCAGTATTTT.

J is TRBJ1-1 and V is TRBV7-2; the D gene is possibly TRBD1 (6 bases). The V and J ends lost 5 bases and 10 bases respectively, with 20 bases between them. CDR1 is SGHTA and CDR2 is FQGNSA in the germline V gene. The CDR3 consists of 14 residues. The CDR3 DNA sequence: TGTGCCAGCAGCCCGGAAGGAGACAGAGGGGGAGCTTTCTTT. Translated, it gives CASSPEGDRGGAFF. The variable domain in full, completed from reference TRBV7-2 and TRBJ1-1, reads GAGVSQSPSNKVTEKGKDVELRCDPISGHTALYWYRQSLGQGLEFLIYFQGNSAPDKSGLPSDRFSAERTGGSVSTLTIQRTQQEDSAVYLCASSPEGDRGGAFFGQGTRLTVV.

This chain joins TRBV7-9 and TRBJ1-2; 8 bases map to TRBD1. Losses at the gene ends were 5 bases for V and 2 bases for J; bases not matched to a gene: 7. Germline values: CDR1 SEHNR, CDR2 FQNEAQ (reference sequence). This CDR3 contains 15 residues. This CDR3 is CASSPDRVSNYGYTF. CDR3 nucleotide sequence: TGTGCCAGCAGCCCGGACAGGGTGTCAAACTATGGCTACACCTTC.

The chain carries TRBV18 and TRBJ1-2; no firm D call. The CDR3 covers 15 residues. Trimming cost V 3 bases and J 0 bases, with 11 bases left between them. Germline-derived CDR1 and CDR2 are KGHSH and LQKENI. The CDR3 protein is CASSPINEANYGYTF. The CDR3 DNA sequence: TGTGCCAGCTCACCTATAAACGAGGCTAACTATGGCTACACCTTC. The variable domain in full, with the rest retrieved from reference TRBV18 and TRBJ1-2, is NAGVMQNPRHLVRRRGQEARLRCSPMKGHSHVYWYRQLPEEGLKFMVYLQKENIIDESGMPKERFSAEFPKEGPSILRIQQVVRGDSAAYFCASSPINEANYGYTFGSGTRLTVV.

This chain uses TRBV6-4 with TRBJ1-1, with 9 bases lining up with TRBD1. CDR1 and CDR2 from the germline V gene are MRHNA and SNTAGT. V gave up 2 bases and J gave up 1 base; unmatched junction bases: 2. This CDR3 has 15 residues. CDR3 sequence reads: CASSDEGQGNTEAFF. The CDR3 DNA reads TGTGCCAGCAGTGACGAGGGACAGGGGAACACTGAAGCTTTCTTT.

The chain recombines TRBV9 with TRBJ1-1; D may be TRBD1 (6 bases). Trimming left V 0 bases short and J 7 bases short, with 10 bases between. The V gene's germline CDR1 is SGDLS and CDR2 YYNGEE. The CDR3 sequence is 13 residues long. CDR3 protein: CASSVGGQSEAFF. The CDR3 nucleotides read TGTGCCAGCAGCGTAGGAGGACAGAGTGAAGCTTTCTTT.

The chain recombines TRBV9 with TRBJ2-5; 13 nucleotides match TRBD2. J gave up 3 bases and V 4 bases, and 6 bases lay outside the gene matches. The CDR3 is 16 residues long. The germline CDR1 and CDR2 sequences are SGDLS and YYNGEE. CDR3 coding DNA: TGTGCCAGCAGCCCTACTAGCGGGGGGGCCAAAGAGACCCAGTACTTC. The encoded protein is CASSPTSGGAKETQYF. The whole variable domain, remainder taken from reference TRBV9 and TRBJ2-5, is DSGVTQTPKHLITATGQRVTLRCSPRSGDLSVYWYQQSLDQGLQFLIQYYNGEERAKGNILERFSAQQFPDLHSELNLSSLELGDSALYFCASSPTSGGAKETQYFGPGTRLLVL.

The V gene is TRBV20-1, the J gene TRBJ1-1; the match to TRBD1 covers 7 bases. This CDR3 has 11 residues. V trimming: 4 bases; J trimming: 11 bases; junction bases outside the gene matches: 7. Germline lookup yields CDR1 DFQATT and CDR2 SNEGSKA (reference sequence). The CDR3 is CSAIRQGGAFF. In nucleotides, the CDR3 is TGCAGTGCTATTAGACAGGGAGGTGCTTTCTTT.

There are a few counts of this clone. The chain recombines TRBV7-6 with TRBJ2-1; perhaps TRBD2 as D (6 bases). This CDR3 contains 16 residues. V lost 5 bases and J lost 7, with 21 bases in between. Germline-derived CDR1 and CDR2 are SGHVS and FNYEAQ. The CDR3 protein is CASSTRGAQRRNEQFF. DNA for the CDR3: TGTGCCAGCAGCACCCGCGGGGCCCAGAGAAGGAATGAGCAGTTCTTC.

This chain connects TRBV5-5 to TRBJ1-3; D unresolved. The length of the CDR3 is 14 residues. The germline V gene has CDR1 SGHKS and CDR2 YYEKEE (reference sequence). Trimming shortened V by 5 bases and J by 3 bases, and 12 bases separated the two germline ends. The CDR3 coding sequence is TGTGCCAGCAGTTCTAGCTATGGTGGAAACACCATATATTTT. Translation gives CASSSSYGGNTIYF. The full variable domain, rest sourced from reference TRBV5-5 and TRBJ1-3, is DAGVTQSPTHLIKTRGQQVTLRCSPISGHKSVSWYQQVLGQGPQFIFQYYEKEERGRGNFPDRFSARQFPNYSSELNVNALLLGDSALYLCASSSSYGGNTIYFGEGSWLTVV.

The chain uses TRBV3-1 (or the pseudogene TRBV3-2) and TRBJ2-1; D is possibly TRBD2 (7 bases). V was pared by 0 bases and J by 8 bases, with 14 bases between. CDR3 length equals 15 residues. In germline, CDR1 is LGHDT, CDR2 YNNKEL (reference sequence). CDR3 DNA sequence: TGTGCCAGCAGCCAAGACTTGGCGGGGGCCGATGAGCAGTTCTTC. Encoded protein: CASSQDLAGADEQFF.

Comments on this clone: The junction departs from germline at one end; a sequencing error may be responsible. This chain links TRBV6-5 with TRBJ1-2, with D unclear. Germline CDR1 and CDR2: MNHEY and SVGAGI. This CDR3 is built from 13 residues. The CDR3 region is CATLVTPKYGYTF. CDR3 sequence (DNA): TGTGCCACCCTCGTTACCCCTAAGTATGGCTACACCTTC.

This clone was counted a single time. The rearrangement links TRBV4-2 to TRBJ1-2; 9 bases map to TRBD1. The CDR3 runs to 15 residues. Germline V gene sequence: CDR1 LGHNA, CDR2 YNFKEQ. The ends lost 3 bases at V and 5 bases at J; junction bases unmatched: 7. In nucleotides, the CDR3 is TGTGCCAGCAGCCAGGCACGACAGGGGGAATATGGCTACACCTTC. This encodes CASSQARQGEYGYTF.

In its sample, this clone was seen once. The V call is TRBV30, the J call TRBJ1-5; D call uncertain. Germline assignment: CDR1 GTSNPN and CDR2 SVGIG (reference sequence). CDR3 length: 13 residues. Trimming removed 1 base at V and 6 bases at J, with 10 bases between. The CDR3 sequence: CAWSAGGSQPQHF. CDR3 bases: TGTGCCTGGAGTGCCGGAGGGAGTCAGCCCCAGCATTTT.

CDR3 DNA sequence: TGCGCCAGCAGCCCGGTCGTCAGGTACACTGAAGCTTTCTTT. Encoded protein: CASSPVVRYTEAFF. The V gene is TRBV5-1, the J gene TRBJ1-1; no firm D call. V was clipped by 4 bases and J by 3 bases, with 13 bases between them. The germline CDR1 and CDR2 sequences are SGHRS and YFSETQ. This CDR3 comprises 14 residues.

This chain's CDR3 is CASSQDTRSTIYF. CDR3 coding DNA: TGTGCCAGCAGCCAAGACACGCGGAGCACCATATATTTT. The V gene is TRBV3-1 (or the pseudogene TRBV3-2), the J gene TRBJ1-3; D gene ambiguous. The V gene's germline CDR1 is LGHDT and CDR2 YNNKEL (reference sequence). This CDR3 is 13 amino acids long. The ends were cut back, 0 bases at V and 9 bases at J, with 9 bases in the middle.

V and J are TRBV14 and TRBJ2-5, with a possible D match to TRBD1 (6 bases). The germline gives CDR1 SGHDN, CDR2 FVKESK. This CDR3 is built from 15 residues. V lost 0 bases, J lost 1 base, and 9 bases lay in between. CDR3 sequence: CASSQDRTAQETQYF. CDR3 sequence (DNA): TGTGCCAGCAGCCAAGATAGGACAGCCCAAGAGACCCAGTACTTC.